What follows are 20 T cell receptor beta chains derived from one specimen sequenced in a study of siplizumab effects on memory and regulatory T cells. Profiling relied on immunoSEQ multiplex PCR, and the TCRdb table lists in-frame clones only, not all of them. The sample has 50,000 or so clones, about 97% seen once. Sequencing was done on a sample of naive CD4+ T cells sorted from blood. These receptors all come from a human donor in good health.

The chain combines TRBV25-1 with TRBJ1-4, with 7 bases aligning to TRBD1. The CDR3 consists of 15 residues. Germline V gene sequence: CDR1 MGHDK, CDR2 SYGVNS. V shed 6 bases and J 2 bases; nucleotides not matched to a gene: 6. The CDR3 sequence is CASRQGGSTNEKLFF. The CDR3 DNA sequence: TGTGCCAGCAGGCAGGGGGGGAGTACTAATGAAAAACTGTTTTTT.

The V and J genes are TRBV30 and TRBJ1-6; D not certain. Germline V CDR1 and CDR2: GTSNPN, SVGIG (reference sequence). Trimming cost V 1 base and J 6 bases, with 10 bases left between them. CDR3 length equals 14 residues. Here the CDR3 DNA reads TGTGCCTGGAGTGGTGGACGGACTAATTCACCCCTCCACTTT. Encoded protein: CAWSGGRTNSPLHF.

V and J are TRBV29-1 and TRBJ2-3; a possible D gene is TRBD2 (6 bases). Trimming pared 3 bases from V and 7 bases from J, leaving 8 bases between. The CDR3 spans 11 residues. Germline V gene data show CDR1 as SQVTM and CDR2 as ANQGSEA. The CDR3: CSVERGNTQYF. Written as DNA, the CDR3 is TGCAGCGTTGAGCGGGGTAATACGCAGTATTTT.

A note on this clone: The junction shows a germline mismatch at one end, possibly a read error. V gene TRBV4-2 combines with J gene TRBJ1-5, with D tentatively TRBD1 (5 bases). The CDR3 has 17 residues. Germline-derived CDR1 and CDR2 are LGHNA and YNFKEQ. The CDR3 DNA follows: TGTGCCAGCAGCCAAGTGAAGGGGCGCTTAGGGAATCAGGCCCAGCATTTT. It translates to CASSQVKGRLGNQAQHF.

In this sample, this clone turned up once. The CDR3 region is CASNHRGPTDTQYF. The CDR3 DNA is TGTGCCAGCAACCACAGGGGGCCCACAGATACGCAGTATTTT. V gene TRBV6-5 combines with J gene TRBJ2-3; 9 positions agree with TRBD1. The germline V gene has CDR1 MNHEY and CDR2 SVGAGI. This CDR3 contains 14 residues. Unmatched junction bases numbered 4, after V lost 7 bases and J lost 2 bases.

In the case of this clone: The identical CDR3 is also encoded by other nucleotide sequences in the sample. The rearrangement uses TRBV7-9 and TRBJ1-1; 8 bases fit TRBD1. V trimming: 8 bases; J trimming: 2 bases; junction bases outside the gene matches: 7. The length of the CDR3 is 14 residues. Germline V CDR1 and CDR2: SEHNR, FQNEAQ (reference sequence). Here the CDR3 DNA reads TGTGCCAGCTTACGAGACAGGGGAAACACTGAAGCTTTCTTT. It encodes CASLRDRGNTEAFF.

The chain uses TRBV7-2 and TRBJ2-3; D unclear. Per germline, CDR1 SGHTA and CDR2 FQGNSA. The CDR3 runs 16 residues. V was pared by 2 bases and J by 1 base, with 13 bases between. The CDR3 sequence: CASSLIPSLRTDTQYF. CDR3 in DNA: TGTGCCAGCAGCTTAATTCCCAGCCTCCGCACAGATACGCAGTATTTT.

The CDR3 bases are TGCGCCAGCAGGGCCGCGAACACCGGGGAGCTGTTTTTT. This sequence encodes CASRAANTGELFF. The chain couples TRBV10-1 to TRBJ2-2; D unresolved. The CDR3 runs 13 residues. The germline V gene has CDR1 WNHNN and CDR2 SYGVQD (reference sequence). V was shortened by 6 bases and J by 0 bases, with 5 bases between the two germline ends.

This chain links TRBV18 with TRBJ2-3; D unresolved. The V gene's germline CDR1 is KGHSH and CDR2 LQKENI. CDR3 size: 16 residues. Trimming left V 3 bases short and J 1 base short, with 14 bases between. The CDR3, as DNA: TGTGCCAGCTCACCCTCGGTATTAAGGCGCACAGATACGCAGTATTTT. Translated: CASSPSVLRRTDTQYF. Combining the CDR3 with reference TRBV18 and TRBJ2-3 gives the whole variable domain NAGVMQNPRHLVRRRGQEARLRCSPMKGHSHVYWYRQLPEEGLKFMVYLQKENIIDESGMPKERFSAEFPKEGPSILRIQQVVRGDSAAYFCASSPSVLRRTDTQYFGPGTRLTVL.

The chain's CDR3 is CASSERETQYF. CDR3 in DNA: TGTGCCAGCAGTGAAAGGGAGACCCAGTACTTC. This chain links TRBV28 with TRBJ2-5; D gene uncertain. The CDR3 extends over 11 amino acids. Trimming took 5 bases from V and 5 from J, leaving 6 bases between them. CDR1 and CDR2 from the germline V gene are MDHEN and SYDVKM.

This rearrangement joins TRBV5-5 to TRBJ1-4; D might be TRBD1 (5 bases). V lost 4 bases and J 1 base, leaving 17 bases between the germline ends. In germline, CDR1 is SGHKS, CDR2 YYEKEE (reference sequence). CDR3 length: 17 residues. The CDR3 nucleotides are TGTGCCAGCAGCCTCCAGGGTACAGGCAGAACTAATGAAAAACTGTTTTTT. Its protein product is CASSLQGTGRTNEKLFF.

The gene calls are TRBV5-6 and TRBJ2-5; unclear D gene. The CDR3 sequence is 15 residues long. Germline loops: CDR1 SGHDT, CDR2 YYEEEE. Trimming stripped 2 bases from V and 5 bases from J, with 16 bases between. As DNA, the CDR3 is TGTGCCAGCAGCTTTCTTTCCCAGCTTGCGGAGACCCAGTACTTC. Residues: CASSFLSQLAETQYF.

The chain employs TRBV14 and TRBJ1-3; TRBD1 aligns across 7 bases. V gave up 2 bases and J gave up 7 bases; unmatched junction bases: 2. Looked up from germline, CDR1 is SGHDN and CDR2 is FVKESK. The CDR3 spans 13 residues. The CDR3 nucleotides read TGTGCCAGCAGCCAAACAGGGGCCAACACCATATATTTT. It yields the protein CASSQTGANTIYF.

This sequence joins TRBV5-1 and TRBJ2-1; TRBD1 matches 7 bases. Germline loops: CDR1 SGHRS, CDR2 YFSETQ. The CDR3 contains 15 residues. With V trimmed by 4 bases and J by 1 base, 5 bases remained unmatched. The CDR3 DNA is TGCGCCAGCAGCCACGGGACAGCTTCCTACAATGAGCAGTTCTTC. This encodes CASSHGTASYNEQFF.

CDR3 sequence reads: CASSFRASGSVRDEQFF. CDR3 nucleotide sequence: TGTGCCAGCAGCTTTCGTGCTAGCGGGAGTGTCAGGGATGAGCAGTTCTTC. The chain joins TRBV5-6 to TRBJ2-1; 10 bases are a match to TRBD2. The CDR3 is 17 amino acids. Germline V CDR1 and CDR2: SGHDT, YYEEEE. V was clipped by 2 bases and J by 8 bases; unmatched bases: 13.

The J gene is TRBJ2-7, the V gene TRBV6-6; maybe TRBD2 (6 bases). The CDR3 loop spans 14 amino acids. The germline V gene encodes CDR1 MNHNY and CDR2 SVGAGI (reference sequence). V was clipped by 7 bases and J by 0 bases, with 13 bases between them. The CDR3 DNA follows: TGTGCCAGCACCAGCGTCGGGAGCTCCTACGAGCAGTACTTC. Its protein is CASTSVGSSYEQYF.

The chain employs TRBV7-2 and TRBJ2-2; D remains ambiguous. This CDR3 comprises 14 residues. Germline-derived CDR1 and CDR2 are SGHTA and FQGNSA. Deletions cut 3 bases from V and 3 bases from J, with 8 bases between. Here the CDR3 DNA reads TGTGCCAGCAGCTTTTCCTCGTACACCGGGGAGCTGTTTTTT. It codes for CASSFSSYTGELFF.

The CDR3 spells CASTLEQGRSTEAFF. CDR3 DNA: TGTGCCAGCACCCTAGAACAGGGACGGAGCACTGAAGCTTTCTTT. The chain links TRBV5-4 to TRBJ1-1; a possible D gene is TRBD1 (6 bases). Trimming left V 6 bases short and J 4 bases short, with 19 bases between. The germline gives CDR1 SGHNT, CDR2 YYREEE (reference sequence). This CDR3 region has 15 residues. The whole variable domain, remainder taken from reference TRBV5-4 and TRBJ1-1, is ETGVTQSPTHLIKTRGQQVTLRCSSQSGHNTVSWYQQALGQGPQFIFQYYREEENGRGNFPPRFSGLQFPNYSSELNVNALELDDSALYLCASTLEQGRSTEAFFGQGTRLTVV.

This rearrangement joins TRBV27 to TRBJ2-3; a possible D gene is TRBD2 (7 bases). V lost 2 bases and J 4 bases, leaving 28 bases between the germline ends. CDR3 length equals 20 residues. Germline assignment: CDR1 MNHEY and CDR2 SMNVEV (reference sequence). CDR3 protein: CASSLIPVGFGGGGSDTQYF. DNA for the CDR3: TGTGCCAGCAGTTTAATCCCAGTTGGGTTCGGCGGGGGCGGTTCAGATACGCAGTATTTT.

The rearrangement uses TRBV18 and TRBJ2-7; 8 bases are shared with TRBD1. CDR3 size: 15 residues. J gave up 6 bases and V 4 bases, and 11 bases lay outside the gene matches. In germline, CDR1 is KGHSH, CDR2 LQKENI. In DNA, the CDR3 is TGTGCCAGCTCACGAGAGACGGCAGGGGGCGCCGAGCAGTACTTC. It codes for CASSRETAGGAEQYF.